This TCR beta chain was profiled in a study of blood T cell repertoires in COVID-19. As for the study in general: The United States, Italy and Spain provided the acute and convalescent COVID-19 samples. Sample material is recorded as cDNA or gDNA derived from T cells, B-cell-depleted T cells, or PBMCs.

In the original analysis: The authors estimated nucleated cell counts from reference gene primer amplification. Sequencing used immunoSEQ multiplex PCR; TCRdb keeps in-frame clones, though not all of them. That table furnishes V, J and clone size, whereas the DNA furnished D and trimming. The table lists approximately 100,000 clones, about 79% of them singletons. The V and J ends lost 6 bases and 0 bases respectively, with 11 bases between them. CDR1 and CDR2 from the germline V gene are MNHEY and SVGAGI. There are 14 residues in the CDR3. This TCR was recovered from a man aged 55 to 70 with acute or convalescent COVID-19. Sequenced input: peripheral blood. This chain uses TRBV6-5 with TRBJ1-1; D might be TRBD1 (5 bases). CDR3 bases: TGTGCCAGCAGGGTCGACAGTATGAACACTGAAGCTTTCTTT. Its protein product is CASRVDSMNTEAFF.